The T cell receptor beta chain described here comes from a study of glioma-infiltrating T cells after dendritic cell vaccination. Study-wide findings and caveats: No direct clonality-survival link was found; a diverse polyclonal response may matter. Few patients contributed both blood and tumor specimens. Patients with more pretreatment TILs had longer time to progression and survival.

Clones were read by immunoSEQ multiplex PCR, and TCRdb kept only the in-frame ones, dropping some. Of over 80,000 clones listed, about 81% are singletons. Time point denoted: after dendritic cell vaccination, including at tumor progression/relapse. Details on this clone: Its specificity is not known.

After removal of 0 bases from V and 10 bases from J, the junction contained 6 bases not matched to a gene. Germline V gives CDR1 SGHRS, CDR2 YFSETQ. The CDR3 is 13 residues long. The sequence derives from a human donor with glioblastoma. This chain links TRBV5-1 with TRBJ1-2, with 7 bases matching TRBD1. Material: blood, obtained after dendritic cell vaccination. The CDR3 region has the DNA TGCGCCAGCAGCTTGGGACAGGGCCTCGACTACACCTTC. This sequence encodes CASSLGQGLDYTF. Based on the CDR3 plus reference TRBV5-1 and TRBJ1-2, the full variable domain is KAGVTQTPRYLIKTRGQQVTLSCSPISGHRSVSWYQQTPGQGLQFLFEYFSETQRNKGNFPGRFSGRQFSNSRSEMNVSTLELGDSALYLCASSLGQGLDYTFGSGTRLTVV.